These 22 T cell receptor beta chains originate from one sample sequenced in a study of control samples from healthy donors and cancer patients. TCRdb's copy holds only in-frame clones and misses some; the assay was immunoSEQ multiplex PCR. The table records roughly 95,000 clones, more than 85% of them present only once. Sequencing was carried out using blood. The receptors here all came from a woman aged 25 to 45 in good health.

This chain joins TRBV19 and TRBJ2-5; 7 bases fit TRBD2. V shed 7 bases, J shed 4 bases, and the junction held 6 bases outside the gene matches. The germline gives CDR1 LNHDA, CDR2 SQIVND (reference sequence). CDR3 length equals 13 residues. The CDR3 DNA reads TGTGCCAGTACGGAGTTAGCGGGAGAGACCCAGTACTTC. The encoded protein is CASTELAGETQYF.

V gene TRBV2 combines with J gene TRBJ2-6, with D hard to call. The CDR3 loop spans 15 amino acids. Trimming left V 4 bases short and J 0 bases short, with 7 bases between. Germline loops: CDR1 SNHLY, CDR2 FYNNEI. CDR3 protein: CASSGRSSGANVLTF. The CDR3 DNA reads as TGTGCCAGCAGTGGACGGAGCTCTGGGGCCAACGTCCTGACTTTC.

The chain recombines TRBV15 with TRBJ1-2; 11 nucleotides line up with TRBD1. The V and J ends lost 4 bases and 5 bases, in that order; junction bases with no gene match: 6. CDR3 length: 15 residues. From germline, CDR1 is LNHNV and CDR2 YYDKDF (reference sequence). The CDR3 nucleotides read TGTGCCACCAGCAACCAGGACAGGGGGCTATATGGCTACACCTTC. Its protein product is CATSNQDRGLYGYTF.

The rearrangement uses TRBV6-4 and TRBJ1-2, with D possibly matching TRBD1 (6 bases). Germline CDR1 reads MRHNA; CDR2 reads SNTAGT. The V end was cut by 6 bases, the J end by 8 bases, with 28 bases between. The CDR3 covers 17 residues. The CDR3 nucleotides are TGTGCCAGCAGCGACACAGGGAGCAGGGCGGTTATAGACGGCTACACCTTC. Translating it yields CASSDTGSRAVIDGYTF.

This CDR3 reads CASSLVGTGTYEQYF. In nucleotides, the CDR3 is TGTGCCAGCAGCTTAGTGGGGACAGGGACCTACGAGCAGTACTTC. The chain uses TRBV11-2 and TRBJ2-7; 9 nucleotides match TRBD1. CDR1 is SGHAT and CDR2 is FQNNGV in the germline V gene. This CDR3 has 15 residues. Trimming removed 1 base from V and 2 bases from J; junction bases left unmatched: 3.

This rearrangement joins TRBV30 to TRBJ1-5, with D possibly being TRBD1 (5 bases). CDR1 and CDR2 (germline): GTSNPN, SVGIG (reference sequence). The CDR3 is 15 amino acids. Trimming removed 0 bases at V and 1 base at J, with 10 bases between. CDR3 DNA: TGTGCCTGGAGTGTAATAGGGGACAGCAATCAGCCCCAGCATTTT. Its translation is CAWSVIGDSNQPQHF.

This clone appeared once. V gene TRBV30 combines with J gene TRBJ1-1, with D maybe TRBD1 (6 bases). Trimming stripped 0 bases from V and 0 bases from J, with 14 bases between. CDR3 length: 16 amino acids. Germline CDR1 GTSNPN, CDR2 SVGIG (reference sequence). In DNA, the CDR3 is TGTGCCTGGAGTGTACCTTGGGGGGGCTTGAACACTGAAGCTTTCTTT. Translated, it gives CAWSVPWGGLNTEAFF.

The V call is TRBV9, the J call TRBJ1-1; D is unresolved. The germline V gene encodes CDR1 SGDLS and CDR2 YYNGEE. V gave up 6 bases and J gave up 3 bases, with 12 bases separating them. The CDR3 is made up of 13 amino acids. The CDR3 here is CASTPGAHTEAFF. The CDR3 DNA reads TGTGCCAGCACCCCGGGTGCGCACACTGAAGCTTTCTTT.

As to this clone: At the DNA level, this CDR3 is encoded by other sequences in the same sample as well. The chain is built from TRBV18 and TRBJ2-3; D possibly matches TRBD1 or TRBD2 (5 bases each). The CDR3 is made up of 15 amino acids. In germline, CDR1 is KGHSH, CDR2 LQKENI. With 0 bases removed from V and 1 base from J, the gap between germline ends came to 8 bases. The CDR3 is CASSPPQGRTDTQYF. The CDR3 DNA reads as TGTGCCAGCTCACCACCCCAGGGACGCACAGATACGCAGTATTTT. The variable domain in full, completed from reference TRBV18 and TRBJ2-3, reads NAGVMQNPRHLVRRRGQEARLRCSPMKGHSHVYWYRQLPEEGLKFMVYLQKENIIDESGMPKERFSAEFPKEGPSILRIQQVVRGDSAAYFCASSPPQGRTDTQYFGPGTRLTVL.

This chain links TRBV10-3 with TRBJ1-5, with D possibly matching TRBD1 (6 bases). The CDR3 runs 16 residues. CDR1 and CDR2 (germline): ENHRY, SYGVKD. V lost 0 bases and J lost 0, with 9 bases in between. CDR3 nucleotides: TGTGCCATCAGTGAGTCTGGCAGGGGTAGCAATCAGCCCCAGCATTTT. Its translation: CAISESGRGSNQPQHF.

The chain is built from TRBV2 and TRBJ1-5; perhaps TRBD1 as D (5 bases). Trimming left V 7 bases short and J 1 base short, with 14 bases between. CDR3 length: 15 amino acids. CDR1 and CDR2 from the germline V gene are SNHLY and FYNNEI. The CDR3 DNA is TGTGCCAGCAAATCTCCCGGGGGAAGCAATCAGCCCCAGCATTTT. Its protein is CASKSPGGSNQPQHF.

The V gene is TRBV6-6, the J gene TRBJ1-1; D may be TRBD1 (5 bases). With 7 bases removed from V and 3 bases from J, the gap between germline ends came to 12 bases. CDR3 length: 13 amino acids. The germline gives CDR1 MNHNY, CDR2 SVGAGI (reference sequence). The CDR3 region is CASTLVGDTEAFF. The CDR3 DNA reads TGTGCCAGCACCCTCGTGGGGGACACTGAAGCTTTCTTT.

The chain combines TRBV7-2 with TRBJ2-2; 12 positions match TRBD2. Per the germline V gene, CDR1 is SGHTA and CDR2 is FQGNSA. CDR3 length: 15 amino acids. V trimming: 5 bases; J trimming: 5 bases; junction bases outside the gene matches: 3. CDR3 sequence (DNA): TGTGCCAGCAGCCGGGGACTAGCGGGTACCGGGGAGCTGTTTTTT. Its translation is CASSRGLAGTGELFF.

The chain is built from TRBV19 and TRBJ1-1; D may be TRBD1 (5 bases). Germline V lookup: CDR1 LNHDA, CDR2 SQIVND (reference sequence). The V gene lost 3 bases and the J gene lost 4 bases, with 15 bases spanning the gap. The CDR3 runs to 15 residues. The CDR3 is CASSIRARGATEAFF. DNA of the CDR3: TGTGCCAGTAGTATTCGAGCCCGCGGGGCCACTGAAGCTTTCTTT.

The chain uses TRBV11-2 and TRBJ1-2; D is unclear. The CDR3 consists of 13 residues. The germline V gene has CDR1 SGHAT and CDR2 FQNNGV. Trimming stripped 5 bases from V and 4 bases from J, with 11 bases between. CDR3 sequence (DNA): TGTGCCAGCAGCCCATGGCGGTCCTATGGCTACACCTTC. It encodes CASSPWRSYGYTF.

The chain couples TRBV2 to TRBJ2-3; perhaps TRBD2 as D (6 bases). The ends were cut back, 9 bases at V and 0 bases at J, with 10 bases in the middle. The CDR3 runs to 13 residues. Germline-derived CDR1 and CDR2 are SNHLY and FYNNEI. CDR3 bases: TGTGCCAGGGGAGGACGAAGCACAGATACGCAGTATTTT. It specifies CARGGRSTDTQYF.

The DNA of the CDR3 is TGTGCCAGCAGCCAAGATCCTGGGGGCCGGGGGGGCCGCGAGCAGTACTTC. Protein sequence: CASSQDPGGRGGREQYF. The chain joins TRBV4-2 to TRBJ2-7; 8 nucleotides line up with TRBD2. CDR1 and CDR2 (germline): LGHNA, YNFKEQ. V shed 0 bases, J shed 6 bases, and the junction held 13 bases outside the gene matches. CDR3 length: 17 amino acids.

The chain uses TRBV2 and TRBJ1-1; maybe TRBD1 (5 bases). Germline assignment: CDR1 SNHLY and CDR2 FYNNEI. This CDR3 has 16 residues. V was shortened by 2 bases and J by 2 bases, with 15 bases between the two germline ends. The CDR3, as DNA: TGTGCCAGCAGTGAACAGGGTCAGGCTCGAAACACTGAAGCTTTCTTT. Protein sequence: CASSEQGQARNTEAFF.

The chain uses TRBV30 and TRBJ1-5, with 9 bases that match TRBD1. The CDR3 consists of 14 residues. V was pared by 4 bases and J by 9 bases, with 10 bases of the junction left unmatched. Germline assignment: CDR1 GTSNPN and CDR2 SVGIG (reference sequence). CDR3 in amino acids: CAWNKDRGFGPQHF. The DNA for the CDR3 is TGTGCCTGGAACAAAGACAGGGGGTTTGGGCCCCAGCATTTT.

The rearrangement uses TRBV2 and TRBJ1-5, with a tentative D call TRBD1 (5 bases). V was trimmed by 5 bases and J by 0 bases, leaving 8 bases between them. This CDR3 region has 14 residues. Germline V gene data show CDR1 as SNHLY and CDR2 as FYNNEI. The CDR3: CASSRDGSNQPQHF. Written as DNA, the CDR3 is TGTGCCAGCAGTCGGGACGGTAGCAATCAGCCCCAGCATTTT. The full variable domain, rest sourced from reference TRBV2 and TRBJ1-5, is EPEVTQTPSHQVTQMGQEVILRCVPISNHLYFYWYRQILGQKVEFLVSFYNNEISEKSEIFDDQFSVERPDGSNFTLKIRSTKLEDSAMYFCASSRDGSNQPQHFGDGTRLSIL.

This chain joins TRBV3-1 (or the pseudogene TRBV3-2) and TRBJ1-4; TRBD1 is a possible D gene (5 bases). This CDR3 contains 15 residues. CDR1 LGHDT and CDR2 YNNKEL come from the germline V gene (reference sequence). V lost 0 bases to trimming and J lost 8 bases, with 13 bases between them. Written as DNA, the CDR3 is TGTGCCAGCAGCCAAGAGGGGCTCTTTAGGGAAAAACTGTTTTTT. It translates to CASSQEGLFREKLFF.

This chain uses TRBV18 with TRBJ2-7; 9 bases are shared with TRBD1. The V gene end was trimmed by 4 bases and the J gene end by 4 bases; junction bases not matched to a gene: 2. This CDR3 has 13 amino acids. Germline loops: CDR1 KGHSH, CDR2 LQKENI. CDR3 in DNA: TGTGCCAGCTCACTACAGGGGGCTTACGAGCAGTACTTC. It yields the protein CASSLQGAYEQYF.